This T cell receptor beta chain is drawn from a study of post-analysis software for immune sequencing data. About the research overall: Relapsing-remitting, secondary progressive and progressive-relapsing forms of multiple sclerosis all featured among disease courses.

Unique molecular identifiers tagged the TCR beta cDNA libraries. T cells, roughly 0.85 to 10 million of them, yielded roughly 550,000 cDNA molecules. TCRdb redid the calling of the PCR reads with MiXCR, one entry per CDR3 protein. The sample holds 450,000 to 700,000 distinct CDR3 sequences, 44% seen once. The study's findings and limits: Among multiple sclerosis patients, normalized Chao1 diversity was significantly below that of controls. Among roughly 5 TRBV segments more frequent in patients than controls were TRBV5-6, TRBV5-1 and TRBV20-1. By F measure, strong co-clustering occurred among samples prepared in the same batch.

With respect to this clonotype: Its antigen remains unknown.

There are 16 residues in the CDR3. V trimming: 4 bases; J trimming: 10 bases; junction bases outside the gene matches: 7. The sequencing input was blood. The sequence derives from a girl aged 5-17 years with multiple sclerosis. V usage is TRBV12-3 or TRBV12-4 and J usage is TRBJ2-1, with 16 nucleotides matching TRBD2. CDR3 DNA: TGTGCCAGCAGTTACGGGACTAGCGGGAGGGCCACGGAGCAGTTCTTC. Amino acids: CASSYGTSGRATEQFF.